A single T cell receptor (beta chain) is shown here with its context. The data were produced by immunoSEQ multiplex PCR, yet TCRdb's version contains in-frame clones alone and is incomplete. The data hold 150,000 to 200,000 clones, with 88% observed a single time. This sample is drawn from a study of blood T cell repertoires in COVID-19. Across the study: Sites in the United States, Italy and Spain provided acute and convalescent COVID-19 samples.

The CDR3 extends over 14 amino acids. With 0 bases removed from V and 0 bases from J, the gap between germline ends came to 6 bases. CDR1 is SGDLS, CDR2 YYNGEE, per germline. Participant age was roughly 18 to 95 years, and participants resided in about two dozen US areas. Clinical histories supplied by participants themselves formed the basis of cohort assignment. Before being deemed recovered, Cohort 3 donors had two negative PCRs, clearance, or symptom resolution. The sequence derives from a woman under 30 who had recovered from COVID-19. The V gene is TRBV9, the J gene TRBJ1-1; D gene uncertain. The sequenced sample consisted of PBMCs or T cells enriched from blood (not recorded which). The DNA of the CDR3 is TGTGCCAGCAGCGTAGGGCCTCTGAACACTGAAGCTTTCTTT. This encodes CASSVGPLNTEAFF. Drawing the rest from reference TRBV9 and TRBJ1-1, the complete variable domain is DSGVTQTPKHLITATGQRVTLRCSPRSGDLSVYWYQQSLDQGLQFLIQYYNGEERAKGNILERFSAQQFPDLHSELNLSSLELGDSALYFCASSVGPLNTEAFFGQGTRLTVV.